The source of this TCR beta chain is a study of human T cells and chemical hapten exposure. Time point given: pre-sensitization, week 0. Indicated treatment: therapeutic diphenylcyclopropenone sensitization with weekly scalp DPC. The library gave individual cDNA molecules unique molecular identifiers. Original methodology: Samples held a median of roughly 100,000 TCRs, range roughly 20,000–750,000. MiXCR was run by TCRdb on the RACE reads, yielding one entry per CDR3 protein. TCRdb's processing, not the authors', yielded these V and J calls. The sample includes about 85,000 distinct CDR3 sequences, about 8% seen only once; the top ten take 2% to 3%. V was cut by 10 bases and J by 8 bases, with 12 bases left in between. The CDR3 sequence is 12 residues long.

The chain has TRBV23-1 and TRBJ1-6, with D unclear. TRBV23-1 is an ORF, and what it does is uncertain. The TCR sequence derives from a man aged 35 to 55 with alopecia areata. Some clones in this sample may be carry-over from other donors' samples. Material: whole blood, obtained in connection with sensitization to the hapten diphenylcyclopropenone (DPC). The CDR3 loop reads CAITRSDSPLHF. The CDR3 coding sequence is TGCGCCATTACAAGGAGTGATTCACCCCTCCACTTT.